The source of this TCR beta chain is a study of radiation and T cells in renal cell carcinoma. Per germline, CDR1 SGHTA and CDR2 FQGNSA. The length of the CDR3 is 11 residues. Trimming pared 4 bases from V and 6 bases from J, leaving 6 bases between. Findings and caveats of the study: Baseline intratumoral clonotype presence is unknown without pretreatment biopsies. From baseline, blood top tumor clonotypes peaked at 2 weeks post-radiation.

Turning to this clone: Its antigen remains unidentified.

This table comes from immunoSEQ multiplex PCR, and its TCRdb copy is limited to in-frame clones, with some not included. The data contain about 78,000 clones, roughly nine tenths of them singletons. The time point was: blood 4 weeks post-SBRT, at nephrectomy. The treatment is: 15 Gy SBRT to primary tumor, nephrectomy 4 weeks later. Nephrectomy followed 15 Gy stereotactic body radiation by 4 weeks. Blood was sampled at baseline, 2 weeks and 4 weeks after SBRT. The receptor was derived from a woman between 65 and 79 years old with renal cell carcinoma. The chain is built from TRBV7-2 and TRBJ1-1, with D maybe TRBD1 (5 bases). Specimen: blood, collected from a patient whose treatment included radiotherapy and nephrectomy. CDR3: CASSSGAEAFF. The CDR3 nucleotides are TGTGCCAGCAGCTCGGGGGCTGAAGCTTTCTTT. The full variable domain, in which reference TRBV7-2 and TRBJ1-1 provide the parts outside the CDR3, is GAGVSQSPSNKVTEKGKDVELRCDPISGHTALYWYRQSLGQGLEFLIYFQGNSAPDKSGLPSDRFSAERTGGSVSTLTIQRTQQEDSAVYLCASSSGAEAFFGQGTRLTVV.